The next 9 T cell receptor beta chains were all read from a single sample in a study of glioma-infiltrating T cells after dendritic cell vaccination. Only in-frame clones appear in the TCRdb table, and some are missing; sequencing was by immunoSEQ multiplex PCR. The sample includes tens of thousands of clones, 82% of them seen just once. The starting material was blood, obtained before dendritic cell vaccination. These receptors all stem from a human donor with glioblastoma.

This clone was seen a single time. The V and J genes are TRBV29-1 and TRBJ2-5; 12 bases agree with TRBD2. Losses at the gene ends were 6 bases for V and 5 bases for J; bases not matched to a gene: 4. The CDR3 is made up of 13 amino acids. Per germline, CDR1 SQVTM and CDR2 ANQGSEA. CDR3: CSVLAGGRETQYF. The CDR3 DNA reads as TGCAGCGTCCTAGCGGGGGGGCGGGAGACCCAGTACTTC.

V is TRBV7-6 and J is TRBJ2-1; 13 nucleotides agree with TRBD2. Trimming took 5 bases from V and 6 from J; bases not matched to a gene: 7. The germline V gene encodes CDR1 SGHVS and CDR2 FNYEAQ. The CDR3 runs 16 residues. The CDR3 region is CASSARLAGGGNEQFF. The CDR3 DNA sequence: TGTGCCAGCAGCGCTAGACTAGCGGGGGGAGGCAATGAGCAGTTCTTC.

The chain carries TRBV15 and TRBJ1-3, with D possibly matching TRBD1 (5 bases). V lost 1 base to trimming and J lost 0 bases, with 10 bases between them. CDR1 LNHNV and CDR2 YYDKDF come from the germline V gene (reference sequence). CDR3 size: 16 residues. DNA for the CDR3: TGTGCCACCAGCAGAGGGGAGGGGATCTCTGGAAACACCATATATTTT. It yields the protein CATSRGEGISGNTIYF.

V is TRBV19 and J is TRBJ1-5, with D unresolved. The CDR3 is 11 residues long. Trimming pared 3 bases from V and 7 bases from J, leaving 4 bases between. The germline CDR1 and CDR2 sequences are LNHDA and SQIVND (reference sequence). CDR3: CASSIVQPQHF. CDR3 nucleotide sequence: TGTGCCAGTAGTATCGTGCAGCCCCAGCATTTT. Based on the CDR3 plus reference TRBV19 and TRBJ1-5, the full variable domain is DGGITQSPKYLFRKEGQNVTLSCEQNLNHDAMYWYRQDPGQGLRLIYYSQIVNDFQKGDIAEGYSVSREKKESFPLTVTSAQKNPTAFYLCASSIVQPQHFGDGTRLSIL.

This clone was detected only a few times. The gene calls are TRBV2 and TRBJ1-3; D not resolved. Germline-derived CDR1 and CDR2 are SNHLY and FYNNEI. This CDR3 contains 15 residues. Trimming left V 3 bases short and J 1 base short, with 10 bases between. The chain's CDR3 is CASSDSPFSGNTIYF. The DNA of the CDR3 is TGTGCCAGCAGTGACAGTCCTTTTTCTGGAAACACCATATATTTT.

The chain joins TRBV5-8 to TRBJ1-5; D perhaps matches TRBD1 (6 bases). V was cut by 5 bases and J by 8 bases, with 11 bases left in between. The germline gives CDR1 SGHTS, CDR2 YDEGEE. CDR3 length equals 12 residues. The CDR3 DNA is TGTGCCAGCAGGAGGGGGGGTGAGCCCCAGCATTTT. Residues: CASRRGGEPQHF.

The chain uses TRBV11-2 and TRBJ2-1; TRBD2 aligns across 15 bases. Germline values: CDR1 SGHAT, CDR2 FQNNGV. The ends lost 3 bases at V and 8 bases at J; junction bases unmatched: 5. CDR3 size: 16 residues. DNA of the CDR3: TGTGCCAGCAGCTTCTGGACTAGCGGGGGGGGCTATGAGCAGTTCTTC. Amino acids: CASSFWTSGGGYEQFF.

The chain employs TRBV14 and TRBJ1-5; TRBD1 agrees at 7 bases. Germline CDR1 SGHDN, CDR2 FVKESK. The ends lost 4 bases at V and 4 bases at J; junction bases unmatched: 1. The CDR3 has 13 residues. CDR3 region: CASSRDRNQPQHF. In nucleotides, the CDR3 is TGTGCCAGCAGCCGGGACAGAAATCAGCCCCAGCATTTT.

V usage is TRBV7-8 and J usage is TRBJ2-1; TRBD2 is a possible D gene (6 bases). This CDR3 comprises 16 residues. V was pared by 5 bases and J by 4 bases, with 18 bases between. CDR1 is SGHVS and CDR2 is FQNEAQ in the germline V gene. The CDR3 is CASSPGRGPTYNEQFF. As DNA, the CDR3 is TGTGCCAGCAGCCCCGGGCGGGGACCCACGTACAATGAGCAGTTCTTC.